Listed here are 17 T cell receptor beta chains from one sample, sequenced in a study of shared clonotypes between healthy human individuals. Repertoires were generated with immunoSEQ multiplex PCR, while TCRdb's copy carries only in-frame clones and drops some. The sample shows about 2 million clones, about 95% of them seen only once. Selected positively for CCR7 and CD45RO-negative, naive CD8 cells excluded terminally differentiated effector memory CD45RA+ cells. Specimen: naive CD8+ T cells sorted from blood. These TCRs come from a man aged 18 to 29 in good health.

The chain employs TRBV6-5 and TRBJ1-2; the D is unclear. Trimming cost V 0 bases and J 6 bases, with 11 bases left between them. This CDR3 is 14 amino acids long. The germline V gene has CDR1 MNHEY and CDR2 SVGAGI. As DNA, the CDR3 is TGTGCCAGCAGTTACTCGAGGTCAGCCCATGGCTACACCTTC. This translates into CASSYSRSAHGYTF.

The gene calls are TRBV6-5 and TRBJ1-5; no clear D gene. V lost 4 bases and J lost 8, with 18 bases in between. CDR1 MNHEY and CDR2 SVGAGI come from the germline V gene. The length of the CDR3 is 15 residues. CDR3 protein: CASSSLSSRFEPQHF. CDR3 DNA sequence: TGTGCCAGCAGTTCCTTGAGCAGCCGATTTGAGCCCCAGCATTTT.

About this clone itself: The identical CDR3 is also encoded by other nucleotide sequences in the sample. V gene TRBV6-6 combines with J gene TRBJ2-7; D is uncertain. Trimming shortened V by 3 bases and J by 0 bases, and 6 bases separated the two germline ends. CDR3 size: 13 residues. Germline lookup yields CDR1 MNHNY and CDR2 SVGAGI (reference sequence). CDR3 DNA sequence: TGTGCCAGCAGTTATATAGGCTCCTACGAGCAGTACTTC. Its translation is CASSYIGSYEQYF.

The chain has TRBV5-1 and TRBJ2-1, with 9 bases identical to TRBD2. Trimming cost V 4 bases and J 8 bases; bases outside gene matches: 13. Looked up from germline, CDR1 is SGHRS and CDR2 is YFSETQ. The CDR3 spans 16 residues. For the CDR3, the DNA is TGCGCCAGCAGCCCTGACGCCTGGACTAGCGCGGATGAGCAGTTCTTC. Its protein product is CASSPDAWTSADEQFF.

This chain connects TRBV7-2 to TRBJ1-1, with D possibly matching TRBD1 (6 bases). The CDR3 has 14 residues. V lost 1 base to trimming and J lost 3 bases, with 9 bases between them. The germline V gene has CDR1 SGHTA and CDR2 FQGNSA. The chain's CDR3 is CASSLDYRDTEAFF. CDR3 nucleotides: TGTGCCAGCAGCTTAGATTACAGGGACACTGAAGCTTTCTTT.

This chain links TRBV4-1 with TRBJ2-7; no definite D call. There are 14 residues in the CDR3. V lost 4 bases, J lost 1 base, and 11 bases lay in between. Germline assignment: CDR1 MGHRA and CDR2 YSYEKL. CDR3 bases: TGCGCCAGCAGCCCCCTCTCGGAGTCCTACGAGCAGTACTTC. Its protein product is CASSPLSESYEQYF.

The V call is TRBV7-9, the J call TRBJ2-2, with D perhaps matching TRBD1 (5 bases). The CDR3 runs to 17 residues. The V end lost 7 bases, the J end lost 5 bases, and 23 bases lay between the germline ends. Germline lookup yields CDR1 SEHNR and CDR2 FQNEAQ (reference sequence). CDR3 amino acids: CASTLVSGRVTTGELFF. CDR3 nucleotide sequence: TGTGCCAGCACTCTAGTTTCAGGCAGGGTAACGACCGGGGAGCTGTTTTTT.

This clone was picked up one time. The J gene is TRBJ2-7, the V gene TRBV7-2; no clear D. V lost 4 bases and J 2 bases, leaving 9 bases between the germline ends. This CDR3 has 13 residues. CDR1 and CDR2 (germline): SGHTA, FQGNSA. The CDR3 nucleotides read TGTGCCAGCAGCTCTTACCACACCTACGAGCAGTACTTC. Translated: CASSSYHTYEQYF. The full variable domain, rest sourced from reference TRBV7-2 and TRBJ2-7, is GAGVSQSPSNKVTEKGKDVELRCDPISGHTALYWYRQSLGQGLEFLIYFQGNSAPDKSGLPSDRFSAERTGGSVSTLTIQRTQQEDSAVYLCASSSYHTYEQYFGPGTRLTVT.

The chain links TRBV2 to TRBJ2-7; tentative D call: TRBD2 (6 bases). The V end lost 5 bases, the J end lost 2 bases, and 16 bases lay between the germline ends. The germline gives CDR1 SNHLY, CDR2 FYNNEI. The CDR3 has 15 residues. CDR3 bases: TGTGCCAGCAGTTCCATCCCGGGACTTACCTACGAGCAGTACTTC. It yields the protein CASSSIPGLTYEQYF.

The CDR3 sequence: CASSFGILYEQYF. For the CDR3, the DNA is TGTGCCAGCAGTTTTGGGATACTCTACGAGCAGTACTTC. The genes are TRBV27 and TRBJ2-7; D call uncertain. The CDR3 consists of 13 residues. Looked up from germline, CDR1 is MNHEY and CDR2 is SMNVEV (reference sequence). V lost 3 bases to trimming and J lost 3 bases, with 9 bases between them.

The chain is built from TRBV7-9 and TRBJ1-3, with TRBD1 matching over 7 bases. CDR1 is SEHNR, CDR2 FQNEAQ, per germline (reference sequence). The CDR3 is made up of 17 amino acids. The ends lost 1 base at V and 0 bases at J; junction bases unmatched: 6. DNA for the CDR3: TGTGCCAGCAGCTTAGACAGGGGCGAGAGCTCTGGAAACACCATATATTTT. It specifies CASSLDRGESSGNTIYF.

The rearrangement links TRBV6-6 to TRBJ1-1; possibly TRBD1 for D (6 bases). Germline V gene data show CDR1 as MNHNY and CDR2 as SVGAGI (reference sequence). The CDR3 spans 14 residues. V shed 7 bases and J shed 6 bases, with 18 bases lying between them. The DNA of the CDR3 is TGTGCCAGCAATCCAGGGGCTTTTGGCGCTGAAGCTTTCTTT. Its protein product is CASNPGAFGAEAFF.

Only one count was recorded for this clone. The rearrangement joins TRBV19 to TRBJ2-7, with a weak D call TRBD1 (6 bases). CDR3 length: 15 residues. CDR1 LNHDA and CDR2 SQIVND come from the germline V gene (reference sequence). Trimming stripped 6 bases from V and 4 bases from J, with 19 bases between. CDR3 residues: CASSPGTLLGYEQYF. CDR3 sequence (DNA): TGTGCCAGTAGCCCTGGGACACTGCTGGGATACGAGCAGTACTTC.

The chain joins TRBV11-2 to TRBJ1-3; possible D gene TRBD1, 6 bases. There are 14 residues in the CDR3. V was trimmed by 8 bases and J by 4 bases, leaving 15 bases between them. Germline V CDR1 and CDR2: SGHAT, FQNNGV. CDR3: CASFPGAPGNTIYF. In DNA form, the CDR3 reads TGTGCCAGCTTCCCGGGGGCTCCGGGAAACACCATATATTTT.

The chain joins TRBV27 to TRBJ1-2; D is perhaps TRBD1 (5 bases). Germline lookup yields CDR1 MNHEY and CDR2 SMNVEV (reference sequence). The CDR3 is 17 amino acids. Trimming took 0 bases from V and 0 from J, leaving 14 bases between them. CDR3 DNA sequence: TGTGCCAGCAGTTTATCGGCAGGGTGGGGAGCTAACTATGGCTACACCTTC. This codes for CASSLSAGWGANYGYTF.

The rearrangement joins TRBV19 to TRBJ1-5; D ambiguous. V was trimmed by 3 bases and J by 2 bases, leaving 11 bases between them. There are 15 residues in the CDR3. CDR1 and CDR2 from the germline V gene are LNHDA and SQIVND (reference sequence). CDR3 residues: CASSMLGFGNQPQHF. CDR3 bases: TGTGCCAGTAGTATGCTAGGGTTTGGCAATCAGCCCCAGCATTTT. Supplemented by reference TRBV19 and TRBJ1-5, the full variable domain reads DGGITQSPKYLFRKEGQNVTLSCEQNLNHDAMYWYRQDPGQGLRLIYYSQIVNDFQKGDIAEGYSVSREKKESFPLTVTSAQKNPTAFYLCASSMLGFGNQPQHFGDGTRLSIL.

The rearrangement joins TRBV5-1 to TRBJ2-5, with D possibly TRBD2 on 5 matching bases. Trimming stripped 4 bases from V and 5 bases from J, with 15 bases between. Germline V gene sequence: CDR1 SGHRS, CDR2 YFSETQ. This CDR3 spans 14 amino acids. CDR3 loop: CASSPLFGGETQYF. Here the CDR3 DNA reads TGCGCCAGCAGCCCACTTTTCGGAGGCGAGACCCAGTACTTC.